This TCR beta chain was found in a study of blood T cells in healthy people across ages. General study results and limits: Any changes in expanded clonotypes were possibly confounded, as donor CMV status remained unknown.

Collection of roughly 9.6 milliliters of peripheral blood was performed for each donor. In the case of this clonotype: Its antigen is unknown.

Combining a sample-barcoded 5' primer with a J-beta primer mix, a second PCR ran for about 7 to 12 cycles. A 12-random-nucleotide template-switch adaptor tagged each cDNA molecule. One entry per CDR3 protein, called by TCRdb with MiXCR from the 5' RACE reads. Here the sample spans some 1.4 million distinct CDR3 sequences, approximately 40% being singletons. Sequenced: blood. The TCR was taken from a woman aged 18-30 years in good health.

CDR3 bases: TGTGCCATCAGTGAGTCACAGGGACACTATGGCTACACCTTC. Translated: CAISESQGHYGYTF. The chain has TRBV10-3 and TRBJ1-2; D perhaps matches TRBD1 (6 bases). The CDR3 sequence is 14 residues long. Germline values: CDR1 ENHRY, CDR2 SYGVKD. Trimming left V 0 bases short and J 3 bases short, with 8 bases between.